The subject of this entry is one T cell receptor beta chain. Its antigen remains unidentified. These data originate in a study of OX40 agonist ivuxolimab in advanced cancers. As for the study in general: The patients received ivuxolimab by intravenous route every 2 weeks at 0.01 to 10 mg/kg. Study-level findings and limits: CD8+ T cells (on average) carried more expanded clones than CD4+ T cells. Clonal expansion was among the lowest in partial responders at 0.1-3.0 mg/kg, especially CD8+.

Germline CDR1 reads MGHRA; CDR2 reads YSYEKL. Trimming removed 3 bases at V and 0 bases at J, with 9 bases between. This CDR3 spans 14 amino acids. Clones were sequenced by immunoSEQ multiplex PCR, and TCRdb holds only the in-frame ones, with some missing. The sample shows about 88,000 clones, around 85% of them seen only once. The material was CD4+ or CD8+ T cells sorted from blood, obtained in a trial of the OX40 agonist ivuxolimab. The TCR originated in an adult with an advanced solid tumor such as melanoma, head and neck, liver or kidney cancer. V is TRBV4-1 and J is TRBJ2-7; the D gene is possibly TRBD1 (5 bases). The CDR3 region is CASSHRQSSYEQYF. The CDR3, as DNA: TGCGCCAGCAGCCATCGACAGAGCTCCTACGAGCAGTACTTC.